Reported below is one T cell receptor beta chain. These data belong to a study of CD8+ T cells in alopecia areata. Background on the study: Tofacitinib was given for 6 to 18 months, then stopped for 6 months.

Extraction and reverse transcription of RNA yielded cDNA as the sequencing template. TCRdb's table, derived via immunoSEQ multiplex PCR, lists solely in-frame clones and lacks some. The data contain 69,000 or so clones, 60% of them singletons. Here the sequenced sample was CD8+ T cells sorted from blood, taken at week 0. The clonotype originates from a human donor with alopecia areata.

As DNA, the CDR3 is TGTGCCAGCAGCTTACCCGTACAAGAGACCCAGTACTTC. This sequence encodes CASSLPVQETQYF. The chain has TRBV7-9 and TRBJ2-5; unclear D gene. There are 13 residues in the CDR3. V dropped 2 bases and J dropped 2 bases, with 6 bases sitting between them. Germline lookup yields CDR1 SEHNR and CDR2 FQNEAQ (reference sequence).